The 5 T cell receptor beta chains below come from one sample, sequenced in a study of CD8+CD57+ T cells in acquired aplastic anemia (dated by TCRdb to about 2018). The listed sequencing device is Illumina HiSeq 2000. Genomic DNA served as template for TCR beta VDJ combination and CDR3 sequence profiling. The public reads were reprocessed in TCRdb via fastp at Q25 and MiXCR, keeping in-frame beta chains. CDR3 protein sequences are deduplicated, and each keeps its most common genes and DNA. This sample is represented by 200,000 to 250,000 distinct CDR3 sequences; roughly 35% of them were singletons. The top ten constitute about 1.1% of the sample. What was sequenced was sorted CD4+, CD8+, or CD8+CD57+ T cells (not recorded which) from PBMCs. These receptors came from a human donor in good health, serving as a control.

The rearrangement links TRBV7-9 to TRBJ1-6; the D is unclear. V was clipped by 8 bases and J by 8 bases, with 4 bases between them. Looked up from germline, CDR1 is SEHNR and CDR2 is FQNEAQ (reference sequence). This CDR3 comprises 10 residues. CDR3 sequence reads: CASADSPLHF. In DNA form, the CDR3 reads TGTGCCAGCGCCGATTCACCCCTCCACTTT.

There are many counts of this clonotype. The V and J genes are TRBV2 and TRBJ1-5; D is unresolved. The CDR3 has 15 residues. V was trimmed by 7 bases and J by 6 bases, leaving 19 bases between them. Per the germline V gene, CDR1 is SNHLY and CDR2 is FYNNEI. The CDR3 DNA is TGTGCCAGCAATAATGCACAGTATATGGGTCAGCCCCAGCATTTT. This encodes CASNNAQYMGQPQHF.

There are many counts of this clonotype. The V and J genes are TRBV5-1 and TRBJ2-2; tentative D call: TRBD1 (5 bases). This CDR3 region has 14 residues. The germline V gene encodes CDR1 SGHRS and CDR2 YFSETQ. V lost 0 bases and J 5 bases, leaving 8 bases between the germline ends. CDR3 bases: TGCGCCAGCAGCTTGGACAGGCCGACCGGGGAGCTGTTTTTT. This codes for CASSLDRPTGELFF.

This chain links TRBV15 with TRBJ1-2; D uncertain. Trimming cost V 5 bases and J 4 bases, with 14 bases left between them. CDR3 length equals 14 residues. CDR1 and CDR2 from the germline V gene are LNHNV and YYDKDF (reference sequence). Here the CDR3 reads CATSLILATYGYTF. CDR3 bases: TGTGCCACCAGCCTCATTCTCGCCACCTATGGCTACACCTTC.

This sequence joins TRBV20-1 and TRBJ2-1, with 10 bases that match TRBD1. The CDR3 totals 17 residues. Looked up from germline, CDR1 is DFQATT and CDR2 is SNEGSKA (reference sequence). Losses at the gene ends were 1 base for V and 1 base for J; bases not matched to a gene: 7. The CDR3 region has the DNA TGCAGTGCTAGAGGAAAGGGACAGGGGTTTTCCTACAATGAGCAGTTCTTC. It is translated as CSARGKGQGFSYNEQFF.